The T cell receptor beta chain described here comes from a study of regulatory T cells in long-lasting Graves disease. Findings of the study overall: Persistent disease favored TRBV28, TRBJ1-2 and TRBJ2-5.

TCR beta libraries were built with iRepertoire HTBI primers and Arm-PCR of CDR3 regions. Each CDR3 protein gets one entry after TCRdb re-called the multiplex PCR reads with MiXCR. The sample holds about 440,000 distinct CDR3 sequences, over 15% seen once. V was clipped by 5 bases and J by 7 bases, with 15 bases between them. CDR3 size: 14 residues. Germline V lookup: CDR1 MNHEY, CDR2 SMNVEV (reference sequence). Time point indicated: newly diagnosed GD, antithyroid drugs for less than 3 months. PBMC RNA was the source of the TCR library. This clonotype was counted many times. What it recognizes is unknown. This same sample was also taken into another study, of T cells in Graves' hyperthyroidism and ophthalmopathy. That study reports: Most clonotypes expanded in thyroid above 0.001 were likewise present in blood. Ophthalmopathy prediction by the model preceded onset by a median about 6 months.

Material: peripheral blood mononuclear cells (PBMCs), obtained at new diagnosis, from a patient treated with antithyroid drugs. V and J are TRBV27 and TRBJ2-1; TRBD1 might be the D (5 bases). The TCR originated in a woman aged 25 to 39 with Graves disease. CDR3 coding DNA: TGTGCCAGCAGTCTGCGTATGCAGGGAAATGAGCAGTTCTTC. This encodes CASSLRMQGNEQFF.